This T cell receptor beta chain emerged from a study of blood T cell repertoires in COVID-19. In the study overall: Sources were T cells, B-cell-depleted T cells, or PBMCs; the material itself was cDNA or gDNA.

Patients of the Seattle cohort, enrolled during active infection, were followed longitudinally. V shed 7 bases and J shed 8 bases, with 17 bases lying between them. The CDR3 is 13 amino acids. Germline CDR1 and CDR2: MNHNY and SVGAGI (reference sequence). Repertoires were generated with immunoSEQ multiplex PCR, while TCRdb's copy carries only in-frame clones and drops some. The sample includes about 200,000 clones, roughly 80% of them seen just once. The TCR originated in a woman older than 75 with COVID-19, enrolled during active disease. V usage is TRBV6-6 and J usage is TRBJ1-2, with D possibly matching TRBD1 (6 bases). The sequenced material came from peripheral blood. The CDR3 DNA follows: TGTGCCAGCAACCCAACAGGGTTGGGAGGCTACACCTTC. Amino acids: CASNPTGLGGYTF.